Below, 5 T cell receptor beta chains from the same sample are listed, as sequenced in a study of glioma-infiltrating T cells (dated by TCRdb to 2016 to 2017). The run used an Illumina MiSeq. TCR alpha and beta CDR3 regions were amplified with the iRepertoire nested amplicon-rescue multiplex PCR (arm-PCR) platform from RNA. TCRdb's own reprocessing of the public reads used fastp at Q25 and MiXCR and kept productive beta chains. All rows with the same CDR3 protein become a single entry with the most common DNA and genes. Here the sample has about 200,000 distinct CDR3 sequences; 32% occur a single time. 20% to 25% of the sample is held by the ten biggest clonotypes. The sample consisted of glioma tissue, nonneoplastic brain tissue, or PBMCs (not recorded which). The receptors originated from a human donor with low-grade glioma or glioblastoma, undergoing nonglioma brain surgery, or in good health (not recorded which).

This clonotype was seen repeatedly, ten times or more. This chain links TRBV4-3 with TRBJ1-1; TRBD1 matches at 9 bases. This CDR3 has 14 amino acids. J lost 4 bases, V lost 4 bases, and 4 bases had no gene match. Germline V CDR1 and CDR2: LGHNA, YSLEER. The CDR3 region has the DNA TGCGCCAGCAGCCGGGGACAGGGAGGCACTGAAGCTTTCTTT. This sequence encodes CASSRGQGGTEAFF.

Concerning this clonotype itself: This may arise from a read error, as a much more abundant clone is one base away. The J gene is TRBJ2-3, the V gene TRBV7-6; TRBD2 matches at 7 bases. CDR1 is SGHVS, CDR2 FNYEAQ, per germline. The CDR3 is made up of 17 amino acids. The CDR3 DNA follows: TGTGCCAGCAGCTTAGTTGGGGGGGTATCGTTCACAGGTACGCAGTATTTT. It yields the protein CASSLVGGVSFTGTQYF.

In this sample, this clonotype turned up many times. The V and J genes are TRBV6-2 or TRBV6-3 and TRBJ2-1; D gene uncertain. V gave up 6 bases and J gave up 5 bases, with 8 bases separating them. The CDR3 runs to 12 residues. The germline CDR1 and CDR2 sequences are MNHEY and SVGEGT. CDR3 DNA sequence: TGTGCCAGCAGAAACCCCAACAATGAGCAGTTCTTC. Translated: CASRNPNNEQFF.

Many counts were recorded for this clonotype. The V call is TRBV4-3, the J call TRBJ1-1; no definite D call. CDR3 size: 15 residues. CDR1 is LGHNA and CDR2 is YSLEER in the germline V gene. Trimming pared 0 bases from V and 12 bases from J, leaving 20 bases between. CDR3 in amino acids: CASSQDHGLGVRPFF. The DNA of the CDR3 is TGCGCCAGCAGCCAAGATCACGGGCTTGGGGTCCGGCCTTTCTTT.

Of note for this clonotype: One end of the junction varies from germline; a read error may be responsible. The DNA for the CDR3 is TGTGCCAGCAGCTTCCAGGGGAGAGGGGCCAACGTCCTGGCTTTC. Its translation: CASSFQGRGANVLAF. V and J are TRBV5-4 and TRBJ2-6, with TRBD1 as a possible D gene (6 bases). Germline loops: CDR1 SGHNT, CDR2 YYREEE (reference sequence). The CDR3 contains 15 residues.